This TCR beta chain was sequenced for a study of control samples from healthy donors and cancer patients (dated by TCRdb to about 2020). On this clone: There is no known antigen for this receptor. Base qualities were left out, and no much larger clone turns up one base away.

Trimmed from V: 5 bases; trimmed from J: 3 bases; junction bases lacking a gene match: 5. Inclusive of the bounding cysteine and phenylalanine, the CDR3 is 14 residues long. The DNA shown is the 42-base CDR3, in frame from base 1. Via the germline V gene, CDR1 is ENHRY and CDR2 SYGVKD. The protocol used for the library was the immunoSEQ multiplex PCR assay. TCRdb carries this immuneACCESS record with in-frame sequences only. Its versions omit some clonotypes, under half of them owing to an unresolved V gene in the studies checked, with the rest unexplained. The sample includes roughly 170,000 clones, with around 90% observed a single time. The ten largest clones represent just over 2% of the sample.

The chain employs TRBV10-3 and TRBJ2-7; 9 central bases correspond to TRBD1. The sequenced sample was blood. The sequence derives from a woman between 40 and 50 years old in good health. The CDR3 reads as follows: CAISPQGADYEQYF. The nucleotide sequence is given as TGTGCCATCAGTCCACAGGGGGCAGACTACGAGCAGTACTTC.